This paragraph reports one TCR beta chain. The antigen is unknown. These data belong to a study of OX40 agonist ivuxolimab in advanced cancers. Study context: Eligibility rules accepted prior anti-PD-1, anti-PD-L1 or anti-CTLA-4 therapy, and over 30% had some. The study, taken as a whole, reports: Near-lowest levels of clonal expansion characterized partial responders at 0.1-3.0 mg/kg.

Peripheral blood came from all dose cohorts at three timepoints. This CDR3 contains 15 residues. Germline values: CDR1 SGHRS, CDR2 YFSETQ. The V end was cut by 0 bases, the J end by 8 bases, with 17 bases between. Libraries were prepared by immunoSEQ multiplex PCR; TCRdb keeps only in-frame clonotypes and omits some of them. The table lists approximately 37,000 clones, around 74% of them singletons. The chain employs TRBV5-1 and TRBJ1-2; no definite D call. Specimen: CD4+ or CD8+ T cells sorted from blood, collected in a trial of the OX40 agonist ivuxolimab. The receptor was isolated from an adult with an advanced solid tumor such as melanoma, head and neck, liver or kidney cancer. The CDR3 nucleotides are TGCGCCAGCAGCTTGGTCCCCGGAGCGAGTGGCGGCTACACCTTC. It specifies CASSLVPGASGGYTF.